A selection of T cell receptor beta chains follows, all from one sample in a study of T cells expressing NK-cell markers. TCRdb reprocessed the 5' RACE reads, keeping one entry per CDR3 protein, no DNA. In all, the sample yields more than 250,000 distinct CDR3 sequences. Material: blood T cells: a sorted CD56 or NKG2C T cell subset, CD4+ or CD8+ T cells, or bulk PBMC T cells (not recorded which). The receptors here all came from a man aged 18 to 29 in good health. Each CDR3 is given with its conserved first and last residue. The order of the fields is J gene, V gene, CDR3 protein.

TRBJ2-7,TRBV20-1,CSARDPPRYEQYF
TRBJ2-2,TRBV20-1,CSARALADTGELFF
TRBJ1-1,TRBV20-1,CSAPPGAGGTNTEAFF
TRBJ2-2,TRBV29-1,CSVHLAGGPRGELFF
TRBJ1-6,TRBV10-3,CAISDGSPLHF
TRBJ2-5,TRBV30,CAWSVLAGETQYF
TRBJ1-1,TRBV12-3/TRBV12-4,CAIDTGGTEAFF
TRBJ2-2,TRBV20-1,CSARASTRELTGELFF
TRBJ2-5,TRBV6-1,CASSKAGGAEETQYF
TRBJ1-3,TRBV7-9,CASSLWTGQKARTIYF
TRBJ2-7,TRBV7-3,CASSDTGGKNEQYF
TRBJ2-1,TRBV9,CASSGYRDAKQFF
TRBJ2-7,TRBV11-2,CASSRTSGRPYSYEQYF
TRBJ1-1,TRBV19,CASSTQGLGNTEAFF
TRBJ2-5,TRBV3-1,CASSQRGAGLQETQYF
TRBJ1-6,TRBV20-1,CSAREGRMNSPLHF
TRBJ2-3,TRBV18,CASSPSGGHTDTQYF
TRBJ2-3,TRBV7-2,CASNVVGGSQYF
TRBJ1-1,TRBV5-1,CASSSNLPGQGVSTEAFF
TRBJ2-3,TRBV20-1,CSRTGTHSTDTQYF
TRBJ2-1,TRBV12-3/TRBV12-4,CASSTIAGGLNEQFF
TRBJ1-2,TRBV20-1,CSASPERLHRGYTF
TRBJ2-5,TRBV24-1,CATSASFRDSQETQYF
TRBJ1-3,TRBV23-1,CASSPPGNTIYF
TRBJ2-2,TRBV18,CASSSRSDPSNTGELFF
TRBJ2-3,TRBV15,CATSTDGGPDTQYF
TRBJ2-7,TRBV10-3,CAISRQRSSYEQYF
TRBJ2-5,TRBV5-4,CASSRDREETQYF
TRBJ2-3,TRBV14,CASSQESSILDTQYF
TRBJ2-1,TRBV5-5,CASSARWEGDEQFF
TRBJ2-2,TRBV2,CASSVDTGELFF
TRBJ2-3,TRBV12-3/TRBV12-4,CASRLASGRATDTQYF
TRBJ2-7,TRBV6-5,CASSPRLAGGYEQYF
TRBJ2-7,TRBV27,CASSLSSPGQETYEQYF
TRBJ2-7,TRBV10-3,CAISESDSGQGESYEQYF
TRBJ2-2,TRBV29-1,CSVGGTGNTGELFF
TRBJ2-1,TRBV5-1,CASSLTLGEGEFF
TRBJ2-1,TRBV5-4,CASSLPTLGVGHNEQFF
TRBJ2-1,TRBV7-9,CASSLPTSGRRNEQFF
TRBJ2-3,TRBV5-1,CASSDEGQSTDTQYF
TRBJ2-1,TRBV12-3/TRBV12-4,CASTYSQRGNEQFF
TRBJ2-3,TRBV25-1,CASSGYVGDTQYF
TRBJ1-1,TRBV4-1,CASSLQPTGVNTEAFF
TRBJ2-1,TRBV10-3,CAISESPPSGMSNEQFF
TRBJ2-1,TRBV3-1,CASGAQGQEYNEQFF
TRBJ2-6,TRBV6-5,CASSFRTAFSGANVLTF
TRBJ2-3,TRBV6-2/TRBV6-3,CASSQRPSGTTDTQYF
TRBJ2-1,TRBV6-2/TRBV6-3,CASSSGSGSSYNEQFF
TRBJ2-5,TRBV21-1,CASSKTPREGETQYF
TRBJ2-7,TRBV29-1,CSVATPSEQYF
TRBJ1-1,TRBV6-5,CASSYSPGSNTEAFF
TRBJ2-3,TRBV30,CAWSVTGDTQYF
TRBJ2-3,TRBV5-1,CASSPGGSGADTQYF
TRBJ2-5,TRBV15,CATSRATARIQETQYF
TRBJ2-7,TRBV29-1,CSVRSPGYEQYF
TRBJ2-1,TRBV4-2,CASSQDSPGADNEQFF
TRBJ2-1,TRBV12-3/TRBV12-4,CASSRGTTYNEQFF
TRBJ2-7,TRBV5-1,CASSPTPGQGAYEQYF
TRBJ1-1,TRBV6-6,CASSFDRVPFF